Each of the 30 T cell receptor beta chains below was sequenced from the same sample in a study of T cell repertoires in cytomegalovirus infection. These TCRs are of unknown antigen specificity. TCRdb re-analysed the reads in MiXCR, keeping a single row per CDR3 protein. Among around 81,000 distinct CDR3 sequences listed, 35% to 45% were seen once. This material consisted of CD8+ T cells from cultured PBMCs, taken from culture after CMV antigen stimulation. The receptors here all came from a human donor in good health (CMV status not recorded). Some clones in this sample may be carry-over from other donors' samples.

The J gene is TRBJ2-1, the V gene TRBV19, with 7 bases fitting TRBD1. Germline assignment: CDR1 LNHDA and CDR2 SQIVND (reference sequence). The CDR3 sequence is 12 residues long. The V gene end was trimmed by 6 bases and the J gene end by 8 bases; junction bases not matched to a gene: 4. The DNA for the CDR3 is TGTGCCAGTAGCGACAGGGTTCATGAGCAGTTCTTC. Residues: CASSDRVHEQFF.

This CDR3 is CASSNDDSFPFSYNSPLHF. DNA of the CDR3: TGTGCCAGCAGCAATGACGACAGTTTCCCGTTCTCCTATAATTCACCCCTCCACTTT. The V gene is TRBV11-2, the J gene TRBJ1-6; D possibly corresponds to TRBD1 (5 bases). In germline, CDR1 is SGHAT, CDR2 FQNNGV. V dropped 5 bases and J dropped 0 bases, with 20 bases sitting between them. The CDR3 totals 19 residues.

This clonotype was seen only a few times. The CDR3 nucleotides are TGTGCCAGCAGTTACTCGTGGGGGATAAACTCTGGAAACACCATATATTTT. It is translated as CASSYSWGINSGNTIYF. This sequence joins TRBV6-6 and TRBJ1-3; D may be TRBD1 (5 bases). CDR1 is MNHNY and CDR2 is SVGAGI in the germline V gene (reference sequence). CDR3 length equals 17 residues. Between the trimmed V and J ends, which lost 0 bases and 0 bases, there was a span of 12 bases.

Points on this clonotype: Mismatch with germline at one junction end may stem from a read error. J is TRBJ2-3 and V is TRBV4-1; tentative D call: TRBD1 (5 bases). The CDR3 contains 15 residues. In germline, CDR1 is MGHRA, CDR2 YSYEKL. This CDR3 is CASSLRADSADTQYF. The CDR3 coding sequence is TGTGCCAGCAGCCTCCGGGCCGACAGCGCAGATACGCAGTATTTT.

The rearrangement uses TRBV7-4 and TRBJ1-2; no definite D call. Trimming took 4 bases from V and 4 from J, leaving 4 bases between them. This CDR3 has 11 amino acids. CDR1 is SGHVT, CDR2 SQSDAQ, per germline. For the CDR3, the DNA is TGTGCCAGCAGCTGGCCCTATGGCTACACCTTC. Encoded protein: CASSWPYGYTF.

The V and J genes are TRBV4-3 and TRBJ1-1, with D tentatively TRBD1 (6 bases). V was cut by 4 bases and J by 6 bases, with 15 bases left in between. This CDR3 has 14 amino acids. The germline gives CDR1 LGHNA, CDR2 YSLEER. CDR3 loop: CASSPAGGRAEAFF. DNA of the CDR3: TGCGCCAGCAGCCCAGCGGGGGGCAGGGCTGAAGCTTTCTTT.

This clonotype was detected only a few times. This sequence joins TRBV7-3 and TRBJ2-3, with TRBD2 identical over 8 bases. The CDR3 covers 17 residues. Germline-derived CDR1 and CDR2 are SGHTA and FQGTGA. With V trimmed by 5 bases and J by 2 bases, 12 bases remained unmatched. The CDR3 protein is CASSAPGTSGFTDTQYF. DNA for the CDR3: TGTGCCAGCAGCGCCCCCGGGACTAGTGGTTTCACAGATACGCAGTATTTT. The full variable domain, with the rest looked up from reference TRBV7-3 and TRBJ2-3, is GAGVSQTPSNKVTEKGKYVELRCDPISGHTALYWYRQSLGQGPEFLIYFQGTGAADDSGLPNDRFFAVRPEGSVSTLKIQRTERGDSAVYLCASSAPGTSGFTDTQYFGPGTRLTVL.

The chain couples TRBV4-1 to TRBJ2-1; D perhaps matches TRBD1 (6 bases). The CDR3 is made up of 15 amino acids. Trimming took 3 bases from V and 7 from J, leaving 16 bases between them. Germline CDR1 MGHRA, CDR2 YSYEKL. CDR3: CASSHGRGGKNEQFF. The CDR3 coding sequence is TGCGCCAGCAGCCACGGCAGGGGCGGTAAGAATGAGCAGTTCTTC.

CDR3: CASSFISGTPYEKLFF. Written as DNA, the CDR3 is TGTGCCAGCAGCTTCATATCCGGGACACCCTATGAAAAACTGTTTTTT. The chain carries TRBV7-2 and TRBJ1-4; a possible D gene is TRBD1 (6 bases). The ends were cut back, 3 bases at V and 6 bases at J, with 17 bases in the middle. The CDR3 spans 16 residues. Germline V gene sequence: CDR1 SGHTA, CDR2 FQGNSA. Full variable domain (outside the CDR3, taken from reference TRBV7-2 and TRBJ1-4): GAGVSQSPSNKVTEKGKDVELRCDPISGHTALYWYRQSLGQGLEFLIYFQGNSAPDKSGLPSDRFSAERTGGSVSTLTIQRTQQEDSAVYLCASSFISGTPYEKLFFGSGTQLSVL.

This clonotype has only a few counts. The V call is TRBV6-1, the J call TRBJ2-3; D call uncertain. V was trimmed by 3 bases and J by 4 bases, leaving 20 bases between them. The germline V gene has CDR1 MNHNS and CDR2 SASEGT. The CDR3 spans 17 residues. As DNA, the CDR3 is TGTGCCAGCAGTGATCCGTGGACCGACCAGGACCCAGATACGCAGTATTTT. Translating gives CASSDPWTDQDPDTQYF.

For the CDR3, the DNA is TGCAGTGCCCCAGGAGGGGGGGATACGCAGTATTTT. Protein product: CSAPGGGDTQYF. This chain links TRBV20-1 with TRBJ2-3; D may match TRBD1 or TRBD2 (6 bases each). V was trimmed by 6 bases and J by 6 bases, leaving 13 bases between them. The CDR3 length is 12 residues. Germline CDR1 DFQATT, CDR2 SNEGSKA (reference sequence).

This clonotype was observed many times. The CDR3, as DNA: TGTGCCAGCAGCCAAGGAGGGACAGGCAATGAAAAACTGTTTTTT. Translated: CASSQGGTGNEKLFF. The chain is built from TRBV7-8 and TRBJ1-4; TRBD1 aligns across 8 bases. The CDR3 totals 15 residues. Germline CDR1 is SGHVS and CDR2 is FQNEAQ. V shed 5 bases, J shed 5 bases, and the junction held 7 bases outside the gene matches.

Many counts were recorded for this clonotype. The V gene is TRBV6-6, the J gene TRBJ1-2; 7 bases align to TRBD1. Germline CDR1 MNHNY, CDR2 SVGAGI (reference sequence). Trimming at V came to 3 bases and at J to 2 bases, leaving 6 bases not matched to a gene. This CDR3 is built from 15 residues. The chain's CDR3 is CASSYMATGNYGYTF. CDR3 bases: TGTGCCAGCAGTTATATGGCGACAGGGAACTATGGCTACACCTTC.

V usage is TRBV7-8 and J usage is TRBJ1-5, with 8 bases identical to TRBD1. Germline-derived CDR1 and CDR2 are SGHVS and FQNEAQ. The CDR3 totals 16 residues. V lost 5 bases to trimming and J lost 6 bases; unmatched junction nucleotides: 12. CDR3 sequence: CASSPGVQGAGQPQHF. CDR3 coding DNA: TGTGCCAGCAGCCCGGGGGTTCAGGGGGCAGGTCAGCCCCAGCATTTT.

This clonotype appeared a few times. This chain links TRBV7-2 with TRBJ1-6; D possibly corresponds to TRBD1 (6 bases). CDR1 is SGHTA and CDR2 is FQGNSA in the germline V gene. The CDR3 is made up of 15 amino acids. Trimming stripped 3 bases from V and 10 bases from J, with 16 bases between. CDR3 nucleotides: TGTGCCAGCAGCTTTGAAACAGGGAGATACTCACCCCTCCACTTT. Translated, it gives CASSFETGRYSPLHF.

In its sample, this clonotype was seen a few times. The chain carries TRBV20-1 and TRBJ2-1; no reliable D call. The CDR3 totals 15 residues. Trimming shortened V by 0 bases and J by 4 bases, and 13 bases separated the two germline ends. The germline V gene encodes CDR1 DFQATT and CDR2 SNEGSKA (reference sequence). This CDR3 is CSARDLNGPYNEQFF. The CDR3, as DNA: TGCAGTGCTAGAGATCTCAATGGACCTTACAATGAGCAGTTCTTC.

CDR3 sequence (DNA): TGTGCCAGCAGAAACAGGGACCTTTTCTATGGCTACACCTTC. Its protein is CASRNRDLFYGYTF. The J gene is TRBJ1-2, the V gene TRBV6-6, with D maybe TRBD1 (6 bases). Germline V gene lookup returns CDR1 MNHNY and CDR2 SVGAGI (reference sequence). This CDR3 comprises 14 residues. Trimming took off 6 bases at V and 4 bases at J, with 15 bases between the two ends.

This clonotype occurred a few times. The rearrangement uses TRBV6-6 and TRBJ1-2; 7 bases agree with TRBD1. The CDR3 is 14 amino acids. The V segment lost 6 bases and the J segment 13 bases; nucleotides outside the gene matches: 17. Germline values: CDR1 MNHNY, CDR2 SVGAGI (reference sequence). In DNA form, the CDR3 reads TGTGCCAGCAGGGCCGCCGGGACAGACCCCCCTACCACCTTC. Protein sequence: CASRAAGTDPPTTF.

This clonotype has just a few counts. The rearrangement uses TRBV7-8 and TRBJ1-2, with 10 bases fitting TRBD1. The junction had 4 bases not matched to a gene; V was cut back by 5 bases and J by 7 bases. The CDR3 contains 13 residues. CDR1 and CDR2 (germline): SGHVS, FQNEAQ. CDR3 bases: TGTGCCAGCAGCCACGGGACAGGGGTTGGCTACACCTTC. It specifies CASSHGTGVGYTF.

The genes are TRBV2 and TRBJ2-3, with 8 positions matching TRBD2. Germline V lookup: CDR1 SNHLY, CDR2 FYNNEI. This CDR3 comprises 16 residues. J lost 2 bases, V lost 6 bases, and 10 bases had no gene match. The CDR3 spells CASRELSGDNTDTQYF. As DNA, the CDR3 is TGTGCCAGCAGAGAACTTAGCGGGGACAACACAGATACGCAGTATTTT.

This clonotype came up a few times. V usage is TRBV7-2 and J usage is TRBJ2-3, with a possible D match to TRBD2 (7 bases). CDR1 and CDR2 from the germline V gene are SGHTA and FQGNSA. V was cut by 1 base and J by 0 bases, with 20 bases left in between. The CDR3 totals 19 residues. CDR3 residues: CASSLGGLGGGLSTDTQYF. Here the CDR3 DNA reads TGTGCCAGCAGCTTAGGGGGCCTCGGCGGGGGCCTAAGCACAGATACGCAGTATTTT.

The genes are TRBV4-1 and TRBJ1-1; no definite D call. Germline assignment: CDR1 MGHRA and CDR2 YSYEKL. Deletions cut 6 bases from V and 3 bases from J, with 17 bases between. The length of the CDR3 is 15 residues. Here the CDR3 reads CASSLSLSGDTEAFF. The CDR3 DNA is TGCGCCAGCAGTCTATCACTCAGCGGCGACACTGAAGCTTTCTTT.

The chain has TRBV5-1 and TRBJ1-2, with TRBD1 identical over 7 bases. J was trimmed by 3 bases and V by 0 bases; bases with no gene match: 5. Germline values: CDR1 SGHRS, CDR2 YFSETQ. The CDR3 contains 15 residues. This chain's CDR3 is CASSLAQGLDYGYTF. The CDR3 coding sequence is TGCGCCAGCAGCTTGGCACAGGGGTTGGACTATGGCTACACCTTC.

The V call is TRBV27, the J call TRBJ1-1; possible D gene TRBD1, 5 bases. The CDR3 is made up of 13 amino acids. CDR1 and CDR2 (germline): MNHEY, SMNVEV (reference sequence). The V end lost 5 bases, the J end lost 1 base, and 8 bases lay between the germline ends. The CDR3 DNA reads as TGTGCCAGCAGTCCAGGGTGGAACACTGAAGCTTTCTTT. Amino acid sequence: CASSPGWNTEAFF.

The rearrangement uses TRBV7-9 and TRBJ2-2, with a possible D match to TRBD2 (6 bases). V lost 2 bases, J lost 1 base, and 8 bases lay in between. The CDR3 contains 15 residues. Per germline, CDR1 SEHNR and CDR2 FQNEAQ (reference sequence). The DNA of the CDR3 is TGTGCCAGCAGCTTATCGGGAGAGAACACCGGGGAGCTGTTTTTT. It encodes CASSLSGENTGELFF.

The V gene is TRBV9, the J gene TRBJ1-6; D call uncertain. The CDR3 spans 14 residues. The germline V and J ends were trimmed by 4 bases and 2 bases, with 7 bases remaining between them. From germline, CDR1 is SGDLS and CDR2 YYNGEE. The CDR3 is CASSPRTYNSPLHF. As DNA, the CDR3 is TGTGCCAGCAGCCCCAGAACCTATAATTCACCCCTCCACTTT.

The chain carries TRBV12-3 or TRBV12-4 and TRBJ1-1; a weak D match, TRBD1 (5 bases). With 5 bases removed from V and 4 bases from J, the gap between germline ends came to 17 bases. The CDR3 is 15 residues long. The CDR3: CASSAGGDWGTEAFF. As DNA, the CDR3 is TGTGCCAGCAGTGCCGGGGGGGATTGGGGCACTGAAGCTTTCTTT.

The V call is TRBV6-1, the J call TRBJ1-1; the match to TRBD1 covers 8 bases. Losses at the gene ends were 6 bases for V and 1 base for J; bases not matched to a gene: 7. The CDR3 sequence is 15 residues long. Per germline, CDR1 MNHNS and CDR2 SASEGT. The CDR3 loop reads CASRDREFPNTEAFF. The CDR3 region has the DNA TGTGCCAGCAGGGACAGGGAGTTCCCGAACACTGAAGCTTTCTTT.

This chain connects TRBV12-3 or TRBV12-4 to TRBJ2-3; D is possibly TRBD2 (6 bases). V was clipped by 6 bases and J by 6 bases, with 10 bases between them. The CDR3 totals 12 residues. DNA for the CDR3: TGTGCCAGCAGGTGGGACTTGGATACGCAGTATTTT. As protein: CASRWDLDTQYF.

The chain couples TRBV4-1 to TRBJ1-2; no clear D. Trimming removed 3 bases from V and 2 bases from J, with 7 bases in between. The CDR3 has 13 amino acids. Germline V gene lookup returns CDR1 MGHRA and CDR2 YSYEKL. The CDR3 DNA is TGCGCCAGCAGCCATCCAGACAACTATGGCTACACCTTC. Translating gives CASSHPDNYGYTF.